This TCR beta chain was observed in a study of control samples from healthy donors and cancer patients. This clone was counted a single time. Libraries were prepared by immunoSEQ multiplex PCR; TCRdb keeps only in-frame clonotypes and omits some of them. The sample records about 110,000 clones, approximately 84% being singletons. Germline V lookup: CDR1 MRHNA, CDR2 SNTAGT. The CDR3 length is 17 residues. V was pared by 4 bases and J by 5 bases, with 21 bases between. The receptor was isolated from a man younger than 35 in good health. The sample comprised blood. The chain has TRBV6-4 and TRBJ2-1, with unresolved D. The CDR3 region has the DNA TGTGCCAGCAGTGCGGTCCCTGGCTCTCACCCAAACAATGAGCAGTTCTTC. This translates into CASSAVPGSHPNNEQFF.